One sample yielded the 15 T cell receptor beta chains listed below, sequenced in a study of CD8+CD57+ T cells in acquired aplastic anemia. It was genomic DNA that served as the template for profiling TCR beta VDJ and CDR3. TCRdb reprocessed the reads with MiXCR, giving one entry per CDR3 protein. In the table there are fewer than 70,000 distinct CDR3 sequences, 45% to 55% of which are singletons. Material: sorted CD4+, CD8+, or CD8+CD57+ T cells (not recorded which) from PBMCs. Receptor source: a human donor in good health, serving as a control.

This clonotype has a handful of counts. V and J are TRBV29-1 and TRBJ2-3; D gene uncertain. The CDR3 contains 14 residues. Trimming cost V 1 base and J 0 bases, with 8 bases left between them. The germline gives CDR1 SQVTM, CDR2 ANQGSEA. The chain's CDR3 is CSVEALTSTDTQYF. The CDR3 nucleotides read TGCAGCGTTGAAGCGTTGACTAGCACAGATACGCAGTATTTT.

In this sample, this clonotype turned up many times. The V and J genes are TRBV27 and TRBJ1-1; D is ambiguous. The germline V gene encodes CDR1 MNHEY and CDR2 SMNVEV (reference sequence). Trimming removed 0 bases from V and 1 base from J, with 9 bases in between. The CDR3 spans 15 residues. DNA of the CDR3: TGTGCCAGCAGTTTATCGGTTGTATCGAACACTGAAGCTTTCTTT. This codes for CASSLSVVSNTEAFF.

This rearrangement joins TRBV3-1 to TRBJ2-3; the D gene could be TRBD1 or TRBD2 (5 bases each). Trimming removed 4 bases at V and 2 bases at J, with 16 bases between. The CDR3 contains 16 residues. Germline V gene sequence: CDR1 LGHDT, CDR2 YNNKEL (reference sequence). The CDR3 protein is CASSRPGRGFTDTQYF. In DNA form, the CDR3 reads TGTGCCAGCAGCCGACCGGGACGCGGGTTCACAGATACGCAGTATTTT.

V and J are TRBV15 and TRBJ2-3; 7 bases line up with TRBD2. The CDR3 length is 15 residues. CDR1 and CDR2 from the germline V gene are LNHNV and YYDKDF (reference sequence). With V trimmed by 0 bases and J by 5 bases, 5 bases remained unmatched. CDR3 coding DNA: TGTGCCACCAGCAGAGAGCGGGGGAGTGGAGATACGCAGTATTTT. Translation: CATSRERGSGDTQYF. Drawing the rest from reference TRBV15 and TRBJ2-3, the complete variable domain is DAMVIQNPRYQVTQFGKPVTLSCSQTLNHNVMYWYQQKSSQAPKLLFHYYDKDFNNEADTPDNFQSRRPNTSFCFLDIRSPGLGDTAMYLCATSRERGSGDTQYFGPGTRLTVL.

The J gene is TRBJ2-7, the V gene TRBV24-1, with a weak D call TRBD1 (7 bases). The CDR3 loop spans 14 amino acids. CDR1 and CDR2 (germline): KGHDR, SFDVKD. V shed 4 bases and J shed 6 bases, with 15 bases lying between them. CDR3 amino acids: CATSETRGDGEQYF. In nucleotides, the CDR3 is TGTGCCACCAGTGAGACCAGGGGGGACGGCGAGCAGTACTTC.

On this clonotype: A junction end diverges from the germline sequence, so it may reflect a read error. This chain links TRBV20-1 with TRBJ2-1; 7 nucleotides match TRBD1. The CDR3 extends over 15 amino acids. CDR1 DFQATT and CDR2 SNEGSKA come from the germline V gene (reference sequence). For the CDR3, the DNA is TGCAGTGCTAGCCCGACAGGGAACTCCCACAATGAGCAGTTCTTC. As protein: CSASPTGNSHNEQFF.

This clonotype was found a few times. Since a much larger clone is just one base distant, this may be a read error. For the CDR3, the DNA is TGTGCCTGGTCGGGTTTGGGCAGGGAAGAGACCCAGCACTTC. Translation gives CAWSGLGREETQHF. The chain carries TRBV30 and TRBJ2-5, with a possible D match to TRBD1 (5 bases). This CDR3 is 14 amino acids long. CDR1 GTSNPN and CDR2 SVGIG come from the germline V gene (reference sequence).

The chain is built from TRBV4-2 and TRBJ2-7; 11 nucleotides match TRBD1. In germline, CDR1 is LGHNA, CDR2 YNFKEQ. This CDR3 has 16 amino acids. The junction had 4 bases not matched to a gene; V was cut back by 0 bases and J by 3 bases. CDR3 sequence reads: CASSQEDGTGGYEQYF. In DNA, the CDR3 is TGTGCCAGCAGCCAAGAAGACGGGACAGGGGGCTACGAGCAGTACTTC.

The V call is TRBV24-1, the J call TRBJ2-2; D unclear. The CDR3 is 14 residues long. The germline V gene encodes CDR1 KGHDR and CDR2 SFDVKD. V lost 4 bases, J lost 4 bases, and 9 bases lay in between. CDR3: CATSETLRTGELFF. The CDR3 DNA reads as TGTGCCACCAGTGAGACGCTGCGCACCGGGGAGCTGTTTTTT.

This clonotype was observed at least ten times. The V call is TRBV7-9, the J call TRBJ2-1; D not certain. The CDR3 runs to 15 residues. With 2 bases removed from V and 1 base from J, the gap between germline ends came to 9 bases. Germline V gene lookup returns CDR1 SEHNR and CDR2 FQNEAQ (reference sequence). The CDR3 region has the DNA TGTGCCAGCAGCTTATATAGTCTTTCCTACAATGAGCAGTTCTTC. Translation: CASSLYSLSYNEQFF. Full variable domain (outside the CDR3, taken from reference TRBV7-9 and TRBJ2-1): DTGVSQNPRHKITKRGQNVTFRCDPISEHNRLYWYRQTLGQGPEFLTYFQNEAQLEKSRLLSDRFSAERPKGSFSTLEIQRTEQGDSAMYLCASSLYSLSYNEQFFGPGTRLTVL.

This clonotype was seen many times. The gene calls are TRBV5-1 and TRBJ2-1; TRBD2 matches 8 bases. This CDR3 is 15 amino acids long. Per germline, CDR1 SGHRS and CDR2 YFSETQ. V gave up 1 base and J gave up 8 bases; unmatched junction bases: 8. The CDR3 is CASSLREGNSDEQFF. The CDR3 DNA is TGCGCCAGCAGCTTGCGGGAGGGAAATAGCGATGAGCAGTTCTTC.

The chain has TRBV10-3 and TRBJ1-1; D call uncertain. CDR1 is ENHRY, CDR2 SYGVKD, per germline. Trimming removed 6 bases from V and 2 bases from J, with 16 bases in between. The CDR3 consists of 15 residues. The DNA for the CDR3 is TGTGCCATCAGAAGTACCGGAACGGGAAACACTGAAGCTTTCTTT. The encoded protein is CAIRSTGTGNTEAFF.

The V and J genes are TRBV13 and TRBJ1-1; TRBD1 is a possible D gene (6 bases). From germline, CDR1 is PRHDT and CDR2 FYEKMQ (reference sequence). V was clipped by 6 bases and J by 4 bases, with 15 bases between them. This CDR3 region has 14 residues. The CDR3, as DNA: TGTGCCAGCAGTCCAGGGGTGGGAGGCACTGAAGCTTTCTTT. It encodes CASSPGVGGTEAFF.

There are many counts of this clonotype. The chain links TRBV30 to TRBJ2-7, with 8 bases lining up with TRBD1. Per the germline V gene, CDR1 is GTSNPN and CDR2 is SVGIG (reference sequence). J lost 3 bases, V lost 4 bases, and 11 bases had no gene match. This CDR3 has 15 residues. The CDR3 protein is CAWTDGAGGSYEQYF. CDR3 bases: TGTGCCTGGACGGATGGGGCAGGGGGCAGCTACGAGCAGTACTTC.

CDR3: CASSLGQGRGSPLHF. For the CDR3, the DNA is TGCGCCAGCAGCTTAGGACAGGGAAGGGGCTCACCCCTCCACTTT. The chain employs TRBV5-1 and TRBJ1-6, with 8 bases aligning to TRBD1. The CDR3 totals 15 residues. Looked up from germline, CDR1 is SGHRS and CDR2 is YFSETQ. The trim removed 2 bases at V and 10 bases at J, leaving 8 bases unmatched.